This T cell receptor beta chain was recorded in a study of T cells in narcolepsy. The length of the CDR3 is 11 residues. Trimming removed 0 bases at V and 6 bases at J, with 3 bases between. From germline, CDR1 is LNHNV and CDR2 YYDKDF (reference sequence). Study findings and constraints: No autoreactive T cell clone sequences appeared in some memory CD4+ repertoires. Same-patient CSF and blood CD4+ T cell clonotypes included HCRT-specific and TRIB2-specific autoreactive ones. Autoreactive clonotypes reportedly recurred in blood of same and different patients, not controls.

This clone appeared a few times. Its antigen is still unknown. Only in-frame clones appear in the TCRdb table, and some are missing; sequencing was by immunoSEQ multiplex PCR. Of under 35,000 clones detected, 83% appear once; the ten largest clones hold roughly 0.69%. Sequencing used memory (CD45RA-) CD4+ T cells from blood. This TCR derives from a human donor in good health. The rearrangement links TRBV15 to TRBJ2-7; no clear D. The CDR3 is CATSRETEQYF. CDR3 coding DNA: TGTGCCACCAGCAGAGAGACCGAGCAGTACTTC. Looking up the rest from reference TRBV15 and TRBJ2-7 gives the full variable domain: DAMVIQNPRYQVTQFGKPVTLSCSQTLNHNVMYWYQQKSSQAPKLLFHYYDKDFNNEADTPDNFQSRRPNTSFCFLDIRSPGLGDTAMYLCATSRETEQYFGPGTRLTVT.